This entry lists 27 T cell receptor beta chains sequenced from one sample in a study of blood T cell repertoires in COVID-19. The table came from immunoSEQ multiplex PCR; TCRdb's copy has only in-frame clones and leaves some out. The table includes around 92,000 clones, roughly 70% detected once. Sequencing input: peripheral blood. The receptors originated from a man aged 70-80 years with COVID-19, enrolled during active disease.

This chain links TRBV18 with TRBJ2-1, with a possible D match to TRBD1 (5 bases). The CDR3 contains 16 residues. Germline V lookup: CDR1 KGHSH, CDR2 LQKENI. Trimming stripped 3 bases from V and 5 bases from J, with 17 bases between. DNA of the CDR3: TGTGCCAGCTCACCTGGACATAAGTCGGCGGACAATGAGCAGTTCTTC. Its translation is CASSPGHKSADNEQFF.

The chain carries TRBV6-2 or TRBV6-3 and TRBJ2-1; D might be TRBD2 (5 bases). Germline assignment: CDR1 MNHEY and CDR2 SVGEGT. V shed 5 bases and J shed 7 bases, with 12 bases lying between them. This CDR3 spans 13 amino acids. CDR3 nucleotide sequence: TGTGCCAGCAGTGGGAGTAGTCGAAATGAGCAGTTCTTC. It translates to CASSGSSRNEQFF.

The chain combines TRBV27 with TRBJ2-7; 7 bases fit TRBD2. V shed 3 bases, J shed 7 bases, and the junction held 3 bases outside the gene matches. In germline, CDR1 is MNHEY, CDR2 SMNVEV (reference sequence). This CDR3 contains 12 residues. CDR3 DNA: TGTGCCAGCAGTTTTAACGGGAGGGAGCAGTACTTC. This encodes CASSFNGREQYF.

This clone was counted ten times or more. The gene calls are TRBV7-9 and TRBJ2-7; tentative D call: TRBD2 (5 bases). CDR1 and CDR2 (germline): SEHNR, FQNEAQ (reference sequence). This CDR3 spans 13 amino acids. V was pared by 4 bases and J by 7 bases, with 14 bases between. In DNA, the CDR3 is TGTGCCAGCAGCTCCCAGTTGGCGGGTGAGCAGTACTTC. It encodes CASSSQLAGEQYF.

The chain carries TRBV27 and TRBJ2-1, with 8 nucleotides matching TRBD2. Germline V CDR1 and CDR2: MNHEY, SMNVEV (reference sequence). The trim removed 6 bases at V and 6 bases at J, leaving 4 bases unmatched. This CDR3 comprises 13 residues. In DNA, the CDR3 is TGTGCCAGCAGGACTAGCGTGTCCAATGAGCAGTTCTTC. The encoded protein is CASRTSVSNEQFF.

The rearrangement links TRBV30 to TRBJ2-5; 8 bases agree with TRBD2. Germline V gene sequence: CDR1 GTSNPN, CDR2 SVGIG (reference sequence). The CDR3 has 16 amino acids. Losses at the gene ends were 0 bases for V and 1 base for J; bases not matched to a gene: 7. Here the CDR3 DNA reads TGTGCCTGGAGTGTAGTGCGGGGGGCGGCCCAAGAGACCCAGTACTTC. It encodes CAWSVVRGAAQETQYF.

The chain carries TRBV21-1 and TRBJ1-4; TRBD1, the D gene given by the table, was not confirmed from the DNA. TRBV21-1 is shown as a pseudogene. CDR3 length: 16 residues. The CDR3 DNA reads as TGTGCCAGCAGCCGTAAGGGGGATGCAACTAATGAAAAACTGTTTTTT. Translation: CASSRKGDATNEKLFF.

V gene TRBV6-5 combines with J gene TRBJ1-2; 9 nucleotides line up with TRBD1. The germline V gene has CDR1 MNHEY and CDR2 SVGAGI. V trimming: 6 bases; J trimming: 8 bases; junction bases outside the gene matches: 7. This CDR3 has 13 amino acids. The CDR3 reads CASSRDRVIGYTF. The DNA of the CDR3 is TGTGCCAGCAGCCGGGACAGGGTTATCGGCTACACCTTC.

The V call is TRBV6-4, the J call TRBJ2-2; D is undetermined. V was shortened by 4 bases and J by 1 base, with 7 bases between the two germline ends. The CDR3 consists of 14 residues. In germline, CDR1 is MRHNA, CDR2 SNTAGT. In nucleotides, the CDR3 is TGTGCCAGCAGTGGTCAGGAGAACACCGGGGAGCTGTTTTTT. Translation: CASSGQENTGELFF.

This chain joins TRBV27 and TRBJ2-2, with TRBD1 identical over 9 bases. The CDR3 loop spans 15 amino acids. Germline CDR1 reads MNHEY; CDR2 reads SMNVEV (reference sequence). J gave up 8 bases and V 8 bases, and 12 bases lay outside the gene matches. The chain's CDR3 is CASFAGTGISGELFF. CDR3 sequence (DNA): TGTGCCAGCTTTGCCGGGACAGGGATTTCTGGGGAGCTGTTTTTT.

This clone was seen once. The chain joins TRBV20-1 to TRBJ2-1; the D gene is possibly TRBD1 (6 bases). There are 12 residues in the CDR3. Trimming left V 3 bases short and J 8 bases short, with 11 bases between. Germline V lookup: CDR1 DFQATT, CDR2 SNEGSKA (reference sequence). The CDR3 region is CSASPGADEQFF. CDR3 DNA: TGCAGTGCTAGTCCAGGGGCCGATGAGCAGTTCTTC.

This chain links TRBV7-2 with TRBJ2-1; weak D call: TRBD2 (6 bases). Germline CDR1 is SGHTA and CDR2 is FQGNSA. This CDR3 spans 14 amino acids. The ends were cut back, 7 bases at V and 3 bases at J, with 13 bases in the middle. This chain's CDR3 is CASNLAPLYNEQFF. The CDR3 region has the DNA TGTGCCAGCAACCTAGCGCCACTCTACAATGAGCAGTTCTTC.

This chain joins TRBV4-1 and TRBJ2-7, with 14 positions matching TRBD2. Germline CDR1 and CDR2: MGHRA and YSYEKL. J was trimmed by 7 bases and V by 4 bases; bases with no gene match: 6. This CDR3 has 15 amino acids. CDR3 nucleotides: TGCGCCAGCAGCCTAGGGACTAGCGGGAGTCGGGAGCAGTACTTC. Amino acids: CASSLGTSGSREQYF.

V and J are TRBV14 and TRBJ2-5; tentatively, D is TRBD1 (5 bases). The V end was cut by 5 bases, the J end by 5 bases, with 15 bases between. The CDR3 loop spans 14 amino acids. The V gene's germline CDR1 is SGHDN and CDR2 FVKESK. For the CDR3, the DNA is TGTGCCAGCAGCTACTCAGGGTCTTGGGAGACCCAGTACTTC. It specifies CASSYSGSWETQYF.

This clone was observed at least ten times. The J gene is TRBJ2-3, the V gene TRBV24-1; D is perhaps TRBD2 (5 bases). Germline CDR1 and CDR2: KGHDR and SFDVKD. The ends were cut back, 3 bases at V and 3 bases at J, with 15 bases in the middle. CDR3 length equals 16 residues. CDR3 amino acids: CATSDRRTPGTDTQYF. The CDR3 coding sequence is TGTGCCACCAGTGATCGGAGGACCCCGGGTACAGATACGCAGTATTTT.

The chain recombines TRBV5-1 with TRBJ1-4; D may be TRBD1 (6 bases). The length of the CDR3 is 14 residues. Germline CDR1 is SGHRS and CDR2 is YFSETQ. V was shortened by 2 bases and J by 4 bases, with 9 bases between the two germline ends. CDR3 coding DNA: TGCGCCAGCAGCTTTACAGGGATTAATGAAAAACTGTTTTTT. It specifies CASSFTGINEKLFF.

The chain employs TRBV4-3 and TRBJ1-2, with D unclear. The germline CDR1 and CDR2 sequences are LGHNA and YSLEER. This CDR3 spans 13 amino acids. The V gene lost 4 bases and the J gene lost 7 bases, with 13 bases spanning the gap. The CDR3 sequence is CASSPHDLGGYTF. CDR3 nucleotide sequence: TGCGCCAGCAGCCCCCACGACTTAGGTGGCTACACCTTC.

The V call is TRBV10-3, the J call TRBJ2-1; TRBD2 agrees at 8 bases. Germline V gene lookup returns CDR1 ENHRY and CDR2 SYGVKD. The junction had 5 bases not matched to a gene; V was cut back by 3 bases and J by 4 bases. The CDR3 has 15 amino acids. CDR3 coding DNA: TGTGCCATCAGTGATGGTAGCGGGACGTACAATGAGCAGTTCTTC. Amino acids: CAISDGSGTYNEQFF.

This sequence joins TRBV3-1 (or the pseudogene TRBV3-2) and TRBJ2-1; 10 bases line up with TRBD2. CDR3 size: 16 residues. V trimming: 2 bases; J trimming: 6 bases; junction bases outside the gene matches: 7. Germline loops: CDR1 LGHDT, CDR2 YNNKEL (reference sequence). CDR3 residues: CASSQPLAGLGNEQFF. In nucleotides, the CDR3 is TGTGCCAGCAGCCAACCACTAGCGGGATTGGGCAATGAGCAGTTCTTC.

V and J are TRBV30 and TRBJ2-5; D is perhaps TRBD1 (6 bases). With 0 bases removed from V and 3 bases from J, the gap between germline ends came to 17 bases. Looked up from germline, CDR1 is GTSNPN and CDR2 is SVGIG (reference sequence). CDR3 length: 16 residues. The CDR3 nucleotides are TGTGCCTGGAGTGTGGGACCGCAGGGGTACAAAGAGACCCAGTACTTC. Amino acids: CAWSVGPQGYKETQYF.

DNA for the CDR3: TGTGCCAGCAGCCGACAGGGAGGCGATGAGCAGTTCTTC. Translated, it gives CASSRQGGDEQFF. The chain recombines TRBV3-1 (or the pseudogene TRBV3-2) with TRBJ2-1, with D possibly TRBD1 on 7 matching bases. The V end lost 4 bases, the J end lost 8 bases, and 12 bases lay between the germline ends. CDR1 is LGHDT and CDR2 is YNNKEL in the germline V gene (reference sequence). This CDR3 comprises 13 residues.

The chain uses TRBV14 and TRBJ2-4, with D perhaps TRBD2 (6 bases). Trimming cost V 4 bases and J 0 bases, with 13 bases left between them. This CDR3 is 16 amino acids long. From germline, CDR1 is SGHDN and CDR2 FVKESK. For the CDR3, the DNA is TGTGCCAGCAGCCCATCCCGGGGGTTAGCCAAAAACATTCAGTACTTC. It yields the protein CASSPSRGLAKNIQYF.

This clone was counted a single time. V is TRBV30 and J is TRBJ1-4; TRBD1 matches 11 bases. The germline gives CDR1 GTSNPN, CDR2 SVGIG (reference sequence). The CDR3 runs 15 residues. The V segment lost 3 bases and the J segment 7 bases; nucleotides outside the gene matches: 7. CDR3 bases: TGTGCCTGGAGGCCCGGACAGGGGGCTAGTGAAAAACTGTTTTTT. Its protein product is CAWRPGQGASEKLFF.

This clone occurred a few times. The rearrangement links TRBV11-2 to TRBJ2-2, with D perhaps matching TRBD2 (6 bases). The germline gives CDR1 SGHAT, CDR2 FQNNGV. The CDR3 has 15 amino acids. V was clipped by 5 bases and J by 4 bases, with 14 bases between them. CDR3: CASSGGTYSTGELFF. The CDR3 region has the DNA TGTGCCAGCAGCGGGGGGACTTACTCCACCGGGGAGCTGTTTTTT.

The rearrangement uses TRBV7-8 and TRBJ1-5; no firm D call. CDR1 and CDR2 from the germline V gene are SGHVS and FQNEAQ. The V end was cut by 5 bases, the J end by 5 bases, with 13 bases between. The CDR3 contains 14 residues. CDR3 in DNA: TGTGCCAGCAGCCCTAACAGCGGTTATCAGCCCCAGCATTTT. Translated, it gives CASSPNSGYQPQHF.

The chain links TRBV28 to TRBJ1-1, with TRBD1 matching 12 bases. V was pared by 6 bases and J by 4 bases, with 3 bases of the junction left unmatched. CDR3 length equals 14 residues. CDR1 and CDR2 from the germline V gene are MDHEN and SYDVKM. In nucleotides, the CDR3 is TGTGCCAGCAGAGGGACAGGGGGCGTCACTGAAGCTTTCTTT. As protein: CASRGTGGVTEAFF.

This clone was picked up one time. The V gene is TRBV7-2, the J gene TRBJ2-3; 12 bases are shared with TRBD1. V trimming: 4 bases; J trimming: 5 bases; junction bases outside the gene matches: 4. CDR1 is SGHTA and CDR2 is FQGNSA in the germline V gene. CDR3 length: 15 amino acids. The CDR3 bases are TGTGCCAGCAGCTCGGGACAGGGGGCAATAGATACGCAGTATTTT. Translating it yields CASSSGQGAIDTQYF.